This passage covers 27 T cell receptor beta chains from one sample sequenced in a study of T cell clonality in common variable immunodeficiency. Sequenced by immunoSEQ multiplex PCR; TCRdb stores in-frame clones only, minus some. Altogether about 60,000 clones were found in the sample, and no singletons occur. Sequences were obtained from peripheral blood mononuclear cells. All receptors derive from a person aged 18-70 years in good health.

This clone has a count of ten or more. The read halts 3 residues ahead of the CDR3 end, with the missing end drawn from the germline J gene. The chain carries TRBV29-1 and TRBJ2-1; 7 nucleotides line up with TRBD1. There are 14 residues in the CDR3. J lost 8 bases, V lost 6 bases, and 13 bases had no gene match. From germline, CDR1 is SQVTM and CDR2 ANQGSEA. The CDR3 reads CSVLRPGTEDEQFF. Incomplete CDR3 DNA: TGCAGCGTACTAAGACCCGGGACAGAGGATGAG.

This clone occurred many times. The DNA read from the CDR3 is TGTGCCACCAGCGTGGGCAGGGGCTACGAG. Translation gives CATSVGRGYE. The full CDR3 protein reads CATSVGRGYEQYF. The V gene is TRBV15, the J gene TRBJ2-7; tentative D call: TRBD1 (6 bases). The read ends 3 residues before the CDR3 terminus; that terminus is restored from the germline J gene. Trimming took off 5 bases at V and 3 bases at J, with 11 bases between the two ends. Germline CDR1 and CDR2: LNHNV and YYDKDF (reference sequence). The CDR3 extends over 13 amino acids.

Note on this clone: The read halts 3 residues ahead of the CDR3 end, with the missing end drawn from the germline J gene. The genes are TRBV7-2 and TRBJ2-7; TRBD1 aligns across 9 bases. From germline, CDR1 is SGHTA and CDR2 FQGNSA. V trimming: 5 bases; J trimming: 4 bases; junction bases outside the gene matches: 6. CDR3 size: 14 residues. The covered CDR3 bases are TGTGCCAGCAGCATAGGACAGGGGAAATACGAG. Amino acids: CASSIGQGKYE. The CDR3 as a whole reads CASSIGQGKYEQYF. Complete variable domain (other parts from reference TRBV7-2 and TRBJ2-7): GAGVSQSPSNKVTEKGKDVELRCDPISGHTALYWYRQSLGQGLEFLIYFQGNSAPDKSGLPSDRFSAERTGGSVSTLTIQRTQQEDSAVYLCASSIGQGKYEQYFGPGTRLTVT.

This clone has at least ten counts. The read gets to within 3 residues of the CDR3 end, and the germline J gene fills in the rest. The gene calls are TRBV20-1 and TRBJ1-2; D is possibly TRBD1 (6 bases). From germline, CDR1 is DFQATT and CDR2 SNEGSKA (reference sequence). The CDR3 runs 13 residues. The covered CDR3 bases are TGCAGTGCTAGAATAGCAGGGGCCAGCGGC. Amino acids: CSARIAGASG. The CDR3, in full, reads CSARIAGASGYTF.

Turning to this clone: The CDR3 is cut off 3 residues early in the read; its end comes from the germline J gene. The rearrangement uses TRBV20-1 and TRBJ1-5; D ambiguous. Per the germline V gene, CDR1 is DFQATT and CDR2 is SNEGSKA (reference sequence). The V gene lost 5 bases and the J gene lost 1 base, with 9 bases spanning the gap. The CDR3 length is 13 residues. The CDR3 bases that were read are TGCAGTGCTCGGACTTTCAGCAATCAGCCC. This translates into CSARTFSNQP. The full CDR3 is CSARTFSNQPQHF.

Turning to this clone: The read finishes 3 residues shy of the CDR3 end, and the germline J gene is used to complete it. The chain carries TRBV10-3 and TRBJ2-1, with TRBD2 identical over 8 bases. Germline CDR1 ENHRY, CDR2 SYGVKD. This CDR3 has 16 amino acids. The ends lost 0 bases at V and 5 bases at J; junction bases unmatched: 6. The part of the CDR3 DNA that was read is TGTGCCATCAGTGAGTCGAGCAGCGGGAGCGACAATGAG. Its translation: CAISESSSGSDNE. The whole CDR3 protein is CAISESSSGSDNEQFF.

This clone was counted a few times. The CDR3 end lies 3 residues beyond the end of the read and is filled in from the germline J gene. This chain connects TRBV2 to TRBJ2-3; D remains unclear. Germline CDR1 is SNHLY and CDR2 is FYNNEI. The V and J ends lost 7 bases and 6 bases respectively, with 11 bases between them. CDR3 length: 12 amino acids. The sequenced CDR3 bases are TGTGCCAGCACGAGCCAGGAGGATACG. It is translated as CASTSQEDT. The full CDR3 reads CASTSQEDTQYF.

The sample holds many counts of this clone. The missing CDR3 end, 3 residues past where the read stops, is filled in from the germline J gene. V and J are TRBV18 and TRBJ2-5; the match to TRBD1 covers 7 bases. V lost 6 bases to trimming and J lost 0 bases; unmatched junction nucleotides: 7. The CDR3 length is 15 residues. Germline assignment: CDR1 KGHSH and CDR2 LQKENI. The part of the CDR3 DNA that was read is TGTGCCAGCTCCATGGGGACAGCGTACCAAGAGACC. Protein: CASSMGTAYQET. The entire CDR3 is CASSMGTAYQETQYF.

The table lists this clone with many counts. The read finishes 3 residues shy of the CDR3 end, and the germline J gene is used to complete it. This chain links TRBV30 with TRBJ1-5; D call uncertain. Germline V gene data show CDR1 as GTSNPN and CDR2 as SVGIG (reference sequence). V lost 0 bases and J lost 3, with 12 bases in between. This CDR3 has 15 residues. This CDR3 is CAWSVSGSNNQPQHF. The sequenced part of the CDR3 DNA is TGTGCCTGGAGTGTCAGTGGCAGTAACAATCAGCCC.

This clone was counted many times. Read sequence stops 3 residues before the CDR3 end, and the germline J gene provides the missing end. The chain uses TRBV7-6 and TRBJ2-2, with 7 bases lining up with TRBD1. After removal of 5 bases from V and 0 bases from J, the junction contained 6 bases not matched to a gene. The CDR3 contains 16 residues. Looked up from germline, CDR1 is SGHVS and CDR2 is FNYEAQ. CDR3 sequence reads: CASSPHRGSNTGELFF. The covered CDR3 bases are TGTGCCAGCAGCCCTCACAGGGGTTCGAACACCGGGGAG.

The sample holds many counts of this clone. The read terminates 3 residues ahead of where the CDR3 ends, so the germline J gene completes it. The V call is TRBV4-2, the J call TRBJ1-3; the match to TRBD1 covers 9 bases. Germline V CDR1 and CDR2: LGHNA, YNFKEQ. The CDR3 runs to 18 residues. Trimming removed 0 bases from V and 0 bases from J; junction bases left unmatched: 6. The CDR3 spells CASSQDIMGQGSGNTIYF. The CDR3 DNA, read in part, is TGTGCCAGCAGCCAAGATATTATGGGACAGGGCTCTGGAAACACC.

Ten or more counts support this clone. With the read ending 3 residues before the CDR3 end, the germline J gene is used to fill in that end. This chain connects TRBV20-1 to TRBJ1-4, with D tentatively TRBD1 (6 bases). Per germline, CDR1 DFQATT and CDR2 SNEGSKA (reference sequence). The V end was cut by 6 bases, the J end by 8 bases, with 19 bases between. The CDR3 loop spans 14 amino acids. Partial CDR3 DNA: TGCAGTGCCGAGGGTCAGGGGCGCCGCGAAAAA. Amino acid sequence: CSAEGQGRREK. The entire CDR3 sequence reads CSAEGQGRREKLFF.

This clone was seen repeatedly, ten times or more. With the read ending 3 residues before the CDR3 end, the germline J gene is used to fill in that end. The chain combines TRBV28 with TRBJ1-2; 8 bases align to TRBD1. In germline, CDR1 is MDHEN, CDR2 SYDVKM. The CDR3 has 13 residues. The CDR3 loop reads CASSKGQGGDYTF. CDR3 DNA, as far as it was read: TGTGCCAGCAGCAAAGGACAGGGAGGGGAC.

This clone has ten or more counts. With the read ending 3 residues before the CDR3 end, the germline J gene is used to fill in that end. The chain employs TRBV20-1 and TRBJ2-3; 7 nucleotides agree with TRBD1. The junction had 9 bases not matched to a gene; V was cut back by 4 bases and J by 5 bases. The CDR3 spans 14 residues. Germline CDR1 is DFQATT and CDR2 is SNEGSKA (reference sequence). The covered CDR3 bases are TGCAGTGCTACCCCGGGACAGTGGAAAGATACG. Translating it yields CSATPGQWKDT. The CDR3 reads in full as CSATPGQWKDTQYF.

This clone was counted many times. The CDR3 end lies 3 residues beyond the end of the read and is filled in from the germline J gene. V gene TRBV10-3 combines with J gene TRBJ2-2; tentative D call: TRBD1 (6 bases). The CDR3 is 14 amino acids. Germline assignment: CDR1 ENHRY and CDR2 SYGVKD. Trimming took off 8 bases at V and 4 bases at J, with 14 bases between the two ends. The CDR3 region is CAIAGQTSTGELFF. Incomplete CDR3 DNA: TGTGCCATCGCTGGACAGACGAGCACCGGGGAG.

This clone was observed a handful of times. The read stops 3 residues short of the end of the CDR3; the missing end is completed from the germline J gene. This chain joins TRBV6-2 or TRBV6-3 and TRBJ2-1; 9 bases match TRBD1. V lost 6 bases to trimming and J lost 7 bases; unmatched junction nucleotides: 10. CDR1 and CDR2 (germline): MNHEY, SVGEGT. The CDR3 sequence is 15 residues long. The DNA read from the CDR3 is TGTGCCAGCAGCTTCGGACAGGGGACTGGGAATGAG. Its protein is CASSFGQGTGNE. The complete CDR3 sequence is CASSFGQGTGNEQFF.

This clone was seen repeatedly, ten times or more. The CDR3 goes on 3 residues after the read ends, and that part is filled in from the germline J gene. The V call is TRBV5-1, the J call TRBJ1-4; D might be TRBD1 (6 bases). V lost 3 bases and J 0 bases, leaving 9 bases between the germline ends. The CDR3 extends over 15 amino acids. Looked up from germline, CDR1 is SGHRS and CDR2 is YFSETQ. The DNA read from the CDR3 is TGCGCCAGCAGCTGGACAGTCGCAACTAATGAAAAA. Residues: CASSWTVATNEK. The whole CDR3 protein reads CASSWTVATNEKLFF.

This clone was detected many times. The missing CDR3 end, 3 residues past where the read stops, is filled in from the germline J gene. The V gene is TRBV5-1, the J gene TRBJ2-5; TRBD1 matches 10 bases. Germline V lookup: CDR1 SGHRS, CDR2 YFSETQ. V dropped 4 bases and J dropped 3; count of bases not matched to a gene: 3. The CDR3 runs 14 residues. CDR3 loop: CASSTGQGEETQYF. The sequenced CDR3 bases are TGCGCCAGCAGCACTGGACAGGGGGAAGAGACC.

At least ten counts were recorded for this clone. The sequenced fragment ends 3 residues before the CDR3 boundary, so the rest is inferred from the germline J gene. J is TRBJ1-3 and V is TRBV19, with D possibly TRBD1 on 6 matching bases. Germline V gene data show CDR1 as LNHDA and CDR2 as SQIVND (reference sequence). This CDR3 region has 14 residues. The V gene lost 3 bases and the J gene lost 4 bases, with 10 bases spanning the gap. CDR3 bases read: TGTGCCAGTAGTATCCAGGGGCTCGGAAACACC. Translating it yields CASSIQGLGNT. The full CDR3 sequence reads CASSIQGLGNTIYF. The full variable domain, with the rest looked up from reference TRBV19 and TRBJ1-3, is DGGITQSPKYLFRKEGQNVTLSCEQNLNHDAMYWYRQDPGQGLRLIYYSQIVNDFQKGDIAEGYSVSREKKESFPLTVTSAQKNPTAFYLCASSIQGLGNTIYFGEGSWLTVV.

This clone appeared many times. The read falls 3 residues short of the CDR3 end, and the missing part is taken from the germline J gene. V usage is TRBV7-8 and J usage is TRBJ1-2, with D perhaps matching TRBD1 (6 bases). The germline V and J ends were trimmed by 4 bases and 4 bases, with 19 bases remaining between them. The CDR3 loop spans 16 amino acids. Germline-derived CDR1 and CDR2 are SGHVS and FQNEAQ. CDR3 region: CASSSLRGDVGYGYTF. The sequenced part of the CDR3 DNA is TGTGCCAGCAGCTCACTCAGGGGAGATGTCGGCTATGGC. Supplemented by reference TRBV7-8 and TRBJ1-2, the full variable domain reads GAGVSQSPRYKVAKRGQDVALRCDPISGHVSLFWYQQALGQGPEFLTYFQNEAQLDKSGLPSDRFFAERPEGSVSTLKIQRTQQEDSAVYLCASSSLRGDVGYGYTFGSGTRLTVV.

This clone was observed at least ten times. The CDR3 end falls 3 residues outside the read, so it is completed with the germline J gene. V usage is TRBV5-1 and J usage is TRBJ1-5; the D is unclear. Germline assignment: CDR1 SGHRS and CDR2 YFSETQ. This CDR3 region has 10 residues. V lost 7 bases and J lost 5, with 4 bases in between. Incomplete CDR3 DNA: TGCGCCAGCCTTTATCAGCCC. Translated, it gives CASLYQP. The full CDR3 is CASLYQPQHF.

In its sample, this clone was seen many times. The sequenced fragment ends 3 residues before the CDR3 boundary, so the rest is inferred from the germline J gene. The chain carries TRBV2 and TRBJ1-2; 10 bases are shared with TRBD1. Germline values: CDR1 SNHLY, CDR2 FYNNEI. The CDR3 spans 14 residues. V shed 3 bases and J 2 bases; nucleotides not matched to a gene: 0. Incomplete CDR3 DNA: TGTGCCAGCAGTGAGGACAGGGGGAACTATGGC. Amino acids: CASSEDRGNYG. The entire CDR3 protein is CASSEDRGNYGYTF.

This clone was seen repeatedly, ten times or more. The read finishes 3 residues shy of the CDR3 end, and the germline J gene is used to complete it. The sample contains more than one DNA sequence encoding this CDR3. The chain links TRBV7-2 to TRBJ2-7; D is perhaps TRBD2 (6 bases). V was shortened by 5 bases and J by 1 base, with 9 bases between the two germline ends. This CDR3 is 13 amino acids long. Germline V gene sequence: CDR1 SGHTA, CDR2 FQGNSA. The sequenced part of the CDR3 DNA is TGTGCCAGCAGCCGGACTACATCCTACGAG. Translation gives CASSRTTSYE. The CDR3 reads in full as CASSRTTSYEQYF.

In its sample, this clone was seen many times. The read terminates 3 residues before the CDR3 end, so the remaining end is supplied by the germline J gene. The genes are TRBV30 and TRBJ2-7; TRBD1 matches 9 bases. Germline CDR1 and CDR2: GTSNPN and SVGIG (reference sequence). V shed 4 bases and J 3 bases; nucleotides not matched to a gene: 13. The CDR3 is 16 amino acids. The CDR3 region is CAWKGQGIFRNYEQYF. The part of the CDR3 DNA that was read is TGTGCCTGGAAAGGACAGGGGATATTCCGGAACTACGAG.

At least ten counts were recorded for this clone. The covered CDR3 bases are TGTGCCAGCACCAACAACCCCGGGGACAGGAACACCGGGGAG. Translation: CASTNNPGDRNTGE. The CDR3 as a whole reads CASTNNPGDRNTGELFF. The chain is built from TRBV19 and TRBJ2-2; 7 nucleotides match TRBD1. The read terminates 3 residues ahead of where the CDR3 ends, so the germline J gene completes it. Germline V CDR1 and CDR2: LNHDA, SQIVND (reference sequence). Unmatched junction bases numbered 14, after V lost 9 bases and J lost 1 base. The CDR3 is 17 amino acids.

This clone came up many times. The read ends 3 residues shy of where the CDR3 ends; the end is completed using the germline J gene. This chain connects TRBV12-3 or TRBV12-4 to TRBJ2-1, with TRBD2 identical over 7 bases. The ends lost 6 bases at V and 5 bases at J; junction bases unmatched: 7. The CDR3 runs to 14 residues. CDR3 DNA (partial): TGTGCCAGCAGAATTTCCGGGACTAACAATGAG. This gives the protein CASRISGTNNE. The full-length CDR3 reads as CASRISGTNNEQFF.

At least ten counts were recorded for this clone. The CDR3 extends 3 residues past the end of the read, so its final part is completed from the germline J gene. The genes are TRBV20-1 and TRBJ2-2; TRBD2 might be the D (6 bases). This CDR3 spans 14 amino acids. V shed 1 base and J shed 0 bases, with 6 bases lying between them. CDR1 is DFQATT and CDR2 is SNEGSKA in the germline V gene (reference sequence). CDR3 sequence: CSARGLANTGELFF. The sequenced part of the CDR3 DNA is TGCAGTGCTAGAGGACTAGCGAACACCGGGGAG.